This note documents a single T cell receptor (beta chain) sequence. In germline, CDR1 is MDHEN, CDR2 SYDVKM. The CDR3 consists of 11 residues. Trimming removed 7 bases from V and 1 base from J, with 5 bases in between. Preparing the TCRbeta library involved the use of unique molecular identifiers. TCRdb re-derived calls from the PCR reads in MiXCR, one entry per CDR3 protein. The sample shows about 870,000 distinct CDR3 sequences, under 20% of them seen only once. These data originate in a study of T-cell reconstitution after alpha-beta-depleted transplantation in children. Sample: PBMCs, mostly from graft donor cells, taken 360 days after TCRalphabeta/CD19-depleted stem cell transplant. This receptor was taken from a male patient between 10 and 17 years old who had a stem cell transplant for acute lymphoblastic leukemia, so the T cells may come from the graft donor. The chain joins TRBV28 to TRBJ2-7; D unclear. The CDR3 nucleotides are TGTGCCAGCACCGCTTCCTACGAGCAGTACTTC. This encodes CASTASYEQYF.